This is a list of T cell receptor beta chains from one sample in a study of T cell changes during pregnancy in multiple sclerosis. TCRdb keeps only in-frame clones here, not all; method: immunoSEQ multiplex PCR. Of 65,000 to 95,000 clones detected, over 75% appear once; the ten largest clones hold approximately 2%. The source material was peripheral blood, sampled before pregnancy. The receptors come from a female donor with multiple sclerosis, enrolled in a pregnancy study. Both conserved end residues are part of each CDR3. The D gene is left open where the match is weak. Only some rows state a clone size, as once, few, many or a class for expanded clones.

size,D,J,V,DNA,CDR3
-,-,TRBJ1-5,TRBV9,TGTGCCAGCAGCCCAGGTGGGGGGTGGGATAGCAATCAGCCCCAGCATTTT,CASSPGGGWDSNQPQHF
-,-,TRBJ2-1,TRBV28,TGTGCCAGCAACCGGAGGGCAGGACTACCATACAATGAGCAGTTCTTC,CASNRRAGLPYNEQFF
-,TRBD1,TRBJ1-3,TRBV10-3,TGTGCCACCCAGACAGGGGGGAACTCTGGAAACACCATATATTTT,CATQTGGNSGNTIYF
-,TRBD1,TRBJ2-1,TRBV4-3,TGCGCCAGCAGCCAAGGATCGGACAGGACCTATGAGCAGTTCTTC,CASSQGSDRTYEQFF
-,TRBD2,TRBJ2-1,TRBV25-1,TGTGCCAGCAGTGGGCCGGGGGGGTCCTACAATGAGCAGTTCTTC,CASSGPGGSYNEQFF
-,-,TRBJ1-2,TRBV28,TGTGCCAGCAGTTTTCTGTCCGAAGAGGGTGGCTACACCTTC,CASSFLSEEGGYTF
-,TRBD2,TRBJ2-3,TRBV6-6,TGTGCCAGCAGTTCAAGGACTAGCGCAGATACGCAGTATTTT,CASSSRTSADTQYF
-,-,TRBJ1-1,TRBV9,TGTGCCAGCAGCGTAGGAGGGGGGGCGAACACTGAAGCTTTCTTT,CASSVGGGANTEAFF
-,-,TRBJ2-3,TRBV5-1,TGCGCCAGCAGCAGCGGCCCAGATACGCAGTATTTT,CASSSGPDTQYF
-,TRBD1,TRBJ1-4,TRBV4-1,TGCGCCAGCAGCCAAGACCCCTCAGGGACAGGTGAAAAACTGTTTTTT,CASSQDPSGTGEKLFF
-,-,TRBJ1-2,TRBV5-6,TGTGCCAGCAGCTTGGCCAGGGATCCCGGGGGCTACACCTTC,CASSLARDPGGYTF
-,TRBD1,TRBJ1-6,TRBV11-2,TGTGCCAGCAGCCCCCGGGACAGGGGAGGATCACCCCTCCACTTT,CASSPRDRGGSPLHF
few,-,TRBJ1-2,TRBV4-2,TGTGCCAGCAGCCAAGACCGGGGGGTCGGCTACACCTTC,CASSQDRGVGYTF
-,-,TRBJ2-7,TRBV7-9,TGTGCCAGCAGTCCGACTATGTCAAGAGACGAGCAGTACTTC,CASSPTMSRDEQYF
-,-,TRBJ2-7,TRBV27,TGTGCCAGCAGTTTATCAGCAGGGGTCGGCGAGCAGTACTTC,CASSLSAGVGEQYF
once,TRBD2,TRBJ2-3,TRBV19,TGTGCCAGCGGCATTGGGGCTAGCGGGCGAACTTTT,CASGIGASGRTF
-,-,TRBJ1-2,TRBV9,TGTGCCAGCAGCGCCACAGGTTTCAACTATGGCTACACCTTC,CASSATGFNYGYTF
once,-,TRBJ2-6,TRBV5-1,TGCGCCAGCAGCTTCCAGATTGGGGCCAACGTCCTGACTTTC,CASSFQIGANVLTF
few,-,TRBJ1-1,TRBV10-3,TGTGCCATCAGGGGGACACAGAACACTGAAGCTTTCTTT,CAIRGTQNTEAFF
-,-,TRBJ1-4,TRBV4-3,TGCGCCAGCAGCCAAGGCCCCACCCCCCAGAATGAAAAACTGTTTTTT,CASSQGPTPQNEKLFF
-,-,TRBJ2-7,TRBV2,TGTGCCAGCAAACGGGTTACAGGCCATACTAACTACGAGCAGTACTTC,CASKRVTGHTNYEQYF
-,-,TRBJ1-4,TRBV5-1,TGCGCCAGCAGCTTGATGGGAGCAACTAATGAAAAACTGTTTTTT,CASSLMGATNEKLFF
-,TRBD1,TRBJ2-7,TRBV9,TGTGCCAGCAGCCCTCACCTGGGACAGGGGGGATCCTACGAGCAGTACTTC,CASSPHLGQGGSYEQYF
once,TRBD1,TRBJ1-2,TRBV15,TGTGCCACCAGCAGAGATCTTACAGGGGTGGACTATGGCTACACCTTC,CATSRDLTGVDYGYTF
-,TRBD2,TRBJ2-7,TRBV4-1,TGCGCCAGCAGCCAAGATAAGACTAGCGGAACCTACGAGCAGTACTTC,CASSQDKTSGTYEQYF
-,-,TRBJ1-2,TRBV5-4,TGTGCCAGCAGCTTGGGGCGGGGATCCGGCTATGGCTACACCTTC,CASSLGRGSGYGYTF